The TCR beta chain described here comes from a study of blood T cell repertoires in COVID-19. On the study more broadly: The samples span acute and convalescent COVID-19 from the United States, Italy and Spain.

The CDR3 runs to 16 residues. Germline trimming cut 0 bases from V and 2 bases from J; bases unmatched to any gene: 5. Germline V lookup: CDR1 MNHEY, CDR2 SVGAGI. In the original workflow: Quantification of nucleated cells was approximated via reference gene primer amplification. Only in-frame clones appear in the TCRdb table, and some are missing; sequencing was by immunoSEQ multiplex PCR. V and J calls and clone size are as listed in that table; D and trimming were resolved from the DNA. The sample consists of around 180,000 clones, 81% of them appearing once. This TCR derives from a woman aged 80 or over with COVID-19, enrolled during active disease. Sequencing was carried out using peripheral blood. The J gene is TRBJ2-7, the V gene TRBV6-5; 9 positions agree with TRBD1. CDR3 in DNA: TGTGCCAGCAGTTACTCGAAACAGGGGGCGACCTACGAGCAGTACTTC. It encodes CASSYSKQGATYEQYF.